This T cell receptor (beta chain) comes out of a study of cytomegalovirus exposure and HLA in healthy donors. Germline V gene data show CDR1 as SGHTA and CDR2 as FQGTGA. The length of the CDR3 is 12 residues. The ends lost 5 bases at V and 11 bases at J; junction bases unmatched: 4. Healthy individuals who donated bone marrow served as the donors. 60 Vbeta and 13 Jbeta primers were used in PCR. The data were produced by immunoSEQ multiplex PCR, yet TCRdb's version contains in-frame clones alone and is incomplete. Here the sample spans hundreds of thousands of clones, approximately 78% being singletons. The study, taken as a whole, reports: A later look showed TCR association rates differing by HLA locus, highest for DRB1 and lowest for HLA-C. Further analysis was carried out later, and it showed several of the most significant clusters appearing linked to common viral pathogens. The study put some 150 TCR beta chains on its list as cytomegalovirus-associated.

Concerning this clone itself: What it binds is not known.

The sample consisted of PBMCs. J is TRBJ2-5 and V is TRBV7-3; 11 bases map to TRBD1. This clonotype was obtained from a male donor in good health and CMV-seronegative. CDR3 sequence: CASSLGQGAQYF. In DNA, the CDR3 is TGTGCCAGCAGCCTCGGACAGGGGGCGCAGTACTTC.